What follows are 12 T cell receptor beta chains derived from one specimen sequenced in a study of TIL therapy for anti-PD-1-resistant metastatic lung cancer. Regarding time point: pre-treatment sample, taken before nivolumab and TIL therapy. Pleural nodules or supraclavicular lymph nodes made up most of the excised metastases sampled. This was the immunoSEQ v3 assay. TCRdb's table, derived via immunoSEQ multiplex PCR, lists solely in-frame clones and lacks some. The data hold 45,000 to 60,000 clones, with 60% to 85% observed a single time. Specimen: tumor tissue, collected at baseline. Receptors originate from a person aged 25-80 years with non-small cell lung cancer.

This sequence joins TRBV5-4 and TRBJ2-1; D remains unclear. The CDR3 runs to 15 residues. Per the germline V gene, CDR1 is SGHNT and CDR2 is YYREEE (reference sequence). V shed 2 bases and J shed 0 bases, with 9 bases lying between them. The CDR3 DNA reads as TGTGCCAGCAGCTTAGAATCCAGCTCCTACAATGAGCAGTTCTTC. This translates into CASSLESSSYNEQFF.

The CDR3 loop is CASSLVGKGAGTEAFF. DNA for the CDR3: TGCGCCAGCAGCTTGGTCGGGAAGGGGGCTGGGACTGAAGCTTTCTTT. This chain links TRBV5-1 with TRBJ1-1; 7 nucleotides match TRBD1. The CDR3 has 16 residues. Unmatched junction bases numbered 10, after V lost 0 bases and J lost 5 bases. The germline CDR1 and CDR2 sequences are SGHRS and YFSETQ.

This clone came up once. The chain recombines TRBV2 with TRBJ2-7; 10 nucleotides line up with TRBD1. V gave up 9 bases and J gave up 6 bases; unmatched junction bases: 23. The CDR3 sequence is 18 residues long. CDR1 and CDR2 from the germline V gene are SNHLY and FYNNEI. CDR3 nucleotides: TGTGCCAGGCTCGCACCCTGGACCGGGACAGGGGCCCCTCGCGAGCAGTACTTC. This encodes CARLAPWTGTGAPREQYF.

The V and J genes are TRBV9 and TRBJ2-3; unclear D gene. V was pared by 0 bases and J by 0 bases, with 11 bases between. The CDR3 is 16 amino acids. Germline V gives CDR1 SGDLS, CDR2 YYNGEE. The CDR3 region has the DNA TGTGCCAGCAGCGTAGACCACGGTGCTAGCACAGATACGCAGTATTTT. It translates to CASSVDHGASTDTQYF.

This clone was seen only once. The V call is TRBV7-8, the J call TRBJ1-1; a possible D gene is TRBD1 (6 bases). The germline V gene has CDR1 SGHVS and CDR2 FQNEAQ. There are 14 residues in the CDR3. V was shortened by 2 bases and J by 0 bases, with 7 bases between the two germline ends. This CDR3 is CASSLYRVNTEAFF. The CDR3 DNA sequence: TGTGCCAGCAGCTTATACAGGGTGAACACTGAAGCTTTCTTT. Complete variable domain (other parts from reference TRBV7-8 and TRBJ1-1): GAGVSQSPRYKVAKRGQDVALRCDPISGHVSLFWYQQALGQGPEFLTYFQNEAQLDKSGLPSDRFFAERPEGSVSTLKIQRTQQEDSAVYLCASSLYRVNTEAFFGQGTRLTVV.

The chain links TRBV5-8 to TRBJ1-5; no definite D call. The CDR3 has 16 amino acids. Between the trimmed V and J ends, which lost 2 bases and 5 bases, there was a span of 17 bases. CDR1 SGHTS and CDR2 YDEGEE come from the germline V gene. The CDR3 here is CASSFGVSGRDQPQHF. The CDR3 DNA reads as TGTGCCAGCAGCTTCGGTGTCAGCGGTAGGGATCAGCCCCAGCATTTT.

The rearrangement uses TRBV5-1 and TRBJ2-6; a possible D gene is TRBD1 (5 bases). Deletions cut 0 bases from V and 3 bases from J, with 10 bases between. Germline V lookup: CDR1 SGHRS, CDR2 YFSETQ. This CDR3 contains 16 residues. CDR3 region: CASSLDQGSGANVLTF. The CDR3 DNA follows: TGCGCCAGCAGCTTGGATCAGGGTAGTGGGGCCAACGTCCTGACTTTC.

This chain connects TRBV19 to TRBJ2-3; D not certain. The CDR3 runs 14 residues. Germline CDR1 and CDR2: LNHDA and SQIVND (reference sequence). V was shortened by 5 bases and J by 1 base, with 10 bases between the two germline ends. CDR3 sequence reads: CASSFIPRTDTQYF. The DNA of the CDR3 is TGTGCCAGTAGTTTTATCCCCCGCACAGATACGCAGTATTTT.

V and J are TRBV7-9 and TRBJ2-6; TRBD1 matches 8 bases. CDR1 is SEHNR, CDR2 FQNEAQ, per germline (reference sequence). The trim removed 6 bases at V and 2 bases at J, leaving 12 bases unmatched. The CDR3 runs 18 residues. CDR3 loop: CASRIAGGGNPGANVLTF. The CDR3 DNA sequence: TGTGCCAGCAGGATTGCAGGGGGCGGAAATCCTGGGGCCAACGTCCTGACTTTC.

The J gene is TRBJ2-5, the V gene TRBV5-1, with D uncertain. This CDR3 spans 13 amino acids. Germline lookup yields CDR1 SGHRS and CDR2 YFSETQ. With 6 bases removed from V and 4 bases from J, the gap between germline ends came to 13 bases. The CDR3 nucleotides read TGCGCCAGCAAAATCTCCCCGACAGAGACCCAGTACTTC. Its translation: CASKISPTETQYF.

The CDR3 DNA reads as TGTGCCAGCAGTTTATTTGGGGGCTACCAAGAGACCCAGTACTTC. It yields the protein CASSLFGGYQETQYF. The J gene is TRBJ2-5, the V gene TRBV28; D is perhaps TRBD1 (6 bases). Trimming shortened V by 1 base and J by 0 bases, and 9 bases separated the two germline ends. The CDR3 sequence is 15 residues long. Per germline, CDR1 MDHEN and CDR2 SYDVKM. The full variable domain, with the rest looked up from reference TRBV28 and TRBJ2-5, is DVKVTQSSRYLVKRTGEKVFLECVQDMDHENMFWYRQDPGLGLRLIYFSYDVKMKEKGDIPEGYSVSREKKERFSLILESASTNQTSMYLCASSLFGGYQETQYFGPGTRLLVL.

The chain employs TRBV2 and TRBJ1-5; a weak D match, TRBD1 (6 bases). Germline-derived CDR1 and CDR2 are SNHLY and FYNNEI. V was cut by 1 base and J by 4 bases, with 11 bases left in between. This CDR3 comprises 15 residues. DNA of the CDR3: TGTGCCAGCAGTGAAGGTCGGCAGGGGAATCAGCCCCAGCATTTT. Protein sequence: CASSEGRQGNQPQHF.